The 12 T cell receptor beta chains below all came from one sample that was sequenced in a study of control samples from healthy donors and cancer patients. The repertoire was sequenced with immunoSEQ multiplex PCR; TCRdb's copy has only in-frame clones and lacks some. The sample includes roughly 160,000 clones, roughly 95% seen only once; the top ten take approximately 0.93%. Sample: blood. The source of these receptors is a woman under 40 in good health.

V gene TRBV6-5 combines with J gene TRBJ2-2; perhaps TRBD2 as D (5 bases). The CDR3 runs to 13 residues. Trimming shortened V by 6 bases and J by 7 bases, and 12 bases separated the two germline ends. The germline V gene has CDR1 MNHEY and CDR2 SVGAGI. CDR3 DNA sequence: TGTGCCAGCAGCTACGTACGGGACGGGGAGCTGTTTTTT. Its translation is CASSYVRDGELFF.

The chain recombines TRBV3-1 (or the pseudogene TRBV3-2) with TRBJ1-1, with D possibly being TRBD1 (5 bases). CDR3 length: 13 residues. Germline CDR1 reads LGHDT; CDR2 reads YNNKEL (reference sequence). V was cut by 5 bases and J by 2 bases, with 9 bases left in between. Here the CDR3 reads CASSTRGNTEAFF. Written as DNA, the CDR3 is TGTGCCAGCAGCACTCGGGGCAACACTGAAGCTTTCTTT.

The chain couples TRBV9 to TRBJ2-1; a weak D match, TRBD2 (6 bases). Trimming removed 2 bases from V and 3 bases from J, with 15 bases in between. CDR3 size: 16 residues. Germline CDR1 reads SGDLS; CDR2 reads YYNGEE. CDR3 DNA sequence: TGTGCCAGCAGCGTTTTGAGCGGGTTACTCTACAATGAGCAGTTCTTC. This translates into CASSVLSGLLYNEQFF.

CDR3 loop: CASWRGLGEQYF. The DNA of the CDR3 is TGTGCCAGCTGGAGGGGCTTGGGCGAGCAGTACTTC. The chain couples TRBV28 to TRBJ2-7, with D perhaps TRBD2 (6 bases). The germline V and J ends were trimmed by 8 bases and 6 bases, with 14 bases remaining between them. CDR1 is MDHEN and CDR2 is SYDVKM in the germline V gene. This CDR3 is built from 12 residues.

The CDR3 sequence: CASSYDRGNQPQHF. CDR3 DNA sequence: TGTGCCAGCAGTTATGACAGGGGGAATCAGCCCCAGCATTTT. The chain uses TRBV28 and TRBJ1-5; 9 bases align to TRBD1. CDR3 length: 14 amino acids. Per germline, CDR1 MDHEN and CDR2 SYDVKM. Unmatched junction bases numbered 2, after V lost 4 bases and J lost 4 bases.

The chain uses TRBV2 and TRBJ2-2; the D gene is possibly TRBD1 (6 bases). CDR1 and CDR2 from the germline V gene are SNHLY and FYNNEI. CDR3 length equals 13 residues. V gave up 3 bases and J gave up 8 bases, with 10 bases separating them. The CDR3 is CASSDRGVGELFF. CDR3 nucleotides: TGTGCCAGCAGTGACAGGGGAGTGGGGGAGCTGTTTTTT.

V is TRBV4-1 and J is TRBJ2-1; no reliable D call. The CDR3 covers 16 residues. Germline CDR1 and CDR2: MGHRA and YSYEKL. V shed 3 bases and J shed 0 bases, with 12 bases lying between them. The chain's CDR3 is CASSHLLIGSYNEQFF. As DNA, the CDR3 is TGCGCCAGCAGCCATCTCCTTATCGGCTCCTACAATGAGCAGTTCTTC.

This clone was detected once. The chain combines TRBV5-6 with TRBJ1-5, with a tentative D call TRBD1 (5 bases). CDR3 length: 15 residues. The V end lost 1 base, the J end lost 6 bases, and 14 bases lay between the germline ends. The germline gives CDR1 SGHDT, CDR2 YYEEEE. This CDR3 is CASSLRGTLGQPQHF. The CDR3 nucleotides are TGTGCCAGCAGCTTGAGGGGCACGCTCGGTCAGCCCCAGCATTTT.

The chain recombines TRBV7-6 with TRBJ1-2; 11 bases match TRBD1. CDR1 is SGHVS and CDR2 is FNYEAQ in the germline V gene. V lost 1 base, J lost 6 bases, and 13 bases stayed unmatched. CDR3 length equals 18 residues. CDR3 loop: CASSLGLGPGQGGHGYTF. The CDR3 DNA reads as TGTGCCAGCAGCTTAGGATTAGGACCGGGACAGGGGGGACATGGCTACACCTTC.

The chain is built from TRBV7-9 and TRBJ1-2; maybe TRBD1 (5 bases). The length of the CDR3 is 15 residues. Germline values: CDR1 SEHNR, CDR2 FQNEAQ (reference sequence). Deletions cut 0 bases from V and 0 bases from J, with 8 bases between. The CDR3 region has the DNA TGTGCCAGCAGCTTAGCGGGACGCGCTAACTATGGCTACACCTTC. Translating it yields CASSLAGRANYGYTF.

The chain carries TRBV6-5 and TRBJ1-1; perhaps TRBD1 as D (5 bases). Germline CDR1 reads MNHEY; CDR2 reads SVGAGI. This CDR3 comprises 16 residues. Trimming removed 1 base at V and 4 bases at J, with 16 bases between. The CDR3 nucleotides are TGTGCCAGCAGTTACTATGCCGGGGCGTGGGGCACTGAAGCTTTCTTT. It is translated as CASSYYAGAWGTEAFF.

The count of this clone is one. V is TRBV19 and J is TRBJ2-5, with 10 bases that match TRBD2. Germline CDR1 LNHDA, CDR2 SQIVND (reference sequence). Trimming removed 5 bases from V and 4 bases from J; junction bases left unmatched: 7. The CDR3 extends over 15 amino acids. CDR3 DNA sequence: TGTGCCAGTAGTCTCTACCGACTAGCGGGAGAGACCCAGTACTTC. Amino acid sequence: CASSLYRLAGETQYF.